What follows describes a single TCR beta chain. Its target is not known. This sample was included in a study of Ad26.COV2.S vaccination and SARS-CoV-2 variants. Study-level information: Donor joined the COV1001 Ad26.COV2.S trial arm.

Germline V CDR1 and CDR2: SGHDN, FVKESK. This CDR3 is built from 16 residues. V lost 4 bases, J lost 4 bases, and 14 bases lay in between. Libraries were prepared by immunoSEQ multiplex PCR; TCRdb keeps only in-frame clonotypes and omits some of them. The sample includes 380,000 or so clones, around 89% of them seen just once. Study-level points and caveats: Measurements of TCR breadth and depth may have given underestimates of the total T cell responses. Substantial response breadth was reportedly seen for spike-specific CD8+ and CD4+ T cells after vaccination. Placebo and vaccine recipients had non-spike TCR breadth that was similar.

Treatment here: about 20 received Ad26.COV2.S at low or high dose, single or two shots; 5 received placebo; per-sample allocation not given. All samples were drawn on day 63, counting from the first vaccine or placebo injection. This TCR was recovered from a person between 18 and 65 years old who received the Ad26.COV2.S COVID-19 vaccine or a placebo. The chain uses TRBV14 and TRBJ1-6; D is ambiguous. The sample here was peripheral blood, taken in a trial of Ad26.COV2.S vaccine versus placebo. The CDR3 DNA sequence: TGTGCCAGCAGCCGAGGACCTGGCCTATATAATTCACCCCTCCACTTT. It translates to CASSRGPGLYNSPLHF.